This TCR beta chain was captured in a study of blood T cell repertoires in COVID-19. Across the study: PBMCs, B-cell-depleted T cells, or T cells provided the cDNA or gDNA that made up the material.

The CDR3 runs 16 residues. V was shortened by 0 bases and J by 2 bases, with 13 bases between the two germline ends. Germline V lookup: CDR1 SGHDN, CDR2 FVKESK. As processed by the authors: Researchers report that nucleated cell counts were estimated from reference gene primer amplification. Assay used: immunoSEQ multiplex PCR; TCRdb lists only in-frame clones, some missing. V, J and clone size are taken as reported in that table, and D and trimming were inferred from the DNA itself. Found here are around 260,000 clones, about 88% of them singletons; the top ten hold less than 5%. This sequence was found in a man between 60 and 75 years old who had recovered from COVID-19. V gene TRBV14 combines with J gene TRBJ2-5; a possible D gene is TRBD1 (5 bases). The sequenced sample consisted of peripheral blood. The CDR3 reads CASSQDQGLGQETQYF. CDR3 coding DNA: TGTGCCAGCAGCCAAGATCAGGGTCTAGGTCAAGAGACCCAGTACTTC.